The 23 T cell receptor beta chains in this list originate from one sample, sequenced in a study of OX40 agonist ivuxolimab in advanced cancers. Repertoires were generated with immunoSEQ multiplex PCR, while TCRdb's copy carries only in-frame clones and drops some. Of thousands of clones detected, approximately 59% appear once; the ten largest clones hold roughly 50%. The sequencing here drew on CD4+ or CD8+ T cells sorted from blood, taken in a trial of the OX40 agonist ivuxolimab. These receptors all stem from an adult with an advanced solid tumor such as melanoma, head and neck, liver or kidney cancer.

The V gene is TRBV7-9, the J gene TRBJ1-6, with a weak D call TRBD1 (6 bases). Trimming took off 5 bases at V and 10 bases at J, with 18 bases between the two ends. Germline V gene sequence: CDR1 SEHNR, CDR2 FQNEAQ (reference sequence). CDR3 length: 15 amino acids. In DNA, the CDR3 is TGTGCCAGCAGCCTCGGTGGGGGGCTGGGCTCACCCCTCCACTTT. Protein product: CASSLGGGLGSPLHF.

This clone was recorded a few times. This rearrangement joins TRBV6-1 to TRBJ2-1; TRBD1 matches at 7 bases. V gave up 8 bases and J gave up 1 base; unmatched junction bases: 2. This CDR3 is 13 amino acids long. Germline-derived CDR1 and CDR2 are MNHNS and SASEGT. CDR3 sequence reads: CASSRGSYNEQFF. In DNA form, the CDR3 reads TGTGCCAGCTCCAGGGGGTCCTACAATGAGCAGTTCTTC.

Turning to this clone: This CDR3 is also generated by other DNA sequences in the sample. The rearrangement joins TRBV4-1 to TRBJ2-3, with D unclear. Germline-derived CDR1 and CDR2 are MGHRA and YSYEKL. The CDR3 spans 15 residues. Trimming pared 3 bases from V and 3 bases from J, leaving 13 bases between. CDR3 bases: TGCGCCAGCAGCCACCCCTCCACAGTGACAGATACGCAGTATTTT. Amino acids: CASSHPSTVTDTQYF.

The V and J genes are TRBV2 and TRBJ1-5; the D gene is possibly TRBD1 (6 bases). CDR3 length: 14 amino acids. Germline V CDR1 and CDR2: SNHLY, FYNNEI. The ends were cut back, 6 bases at V and 5 bases at J, with 14 bases in the middle. The CDR3 DNA follows: TGTGCCAGCAGCCAACAGGGAGCCTATCAGCCCCAGCATTTT. Translation: CASSQQGAYQPQHF.

This clone is medium-sized within its sample. The V call is TRBV2, the J call TRBJ1-1; no reliable D call. V lost 1 base, J lost 4 bases, and 7 bases lay in between. CDR3 length equals 13 residues. Germline loops: CDR1 SNHLY, CDR2 FYNNEI. The CDR3 here is CASSEVVGTEAFF. The CDR3 DNA reads TGTGCCAGCAGTGAAGTTGTCGGCACTGAAGCTTTCTTT.

In this sample, this clone is medium-sized. The V gene is TRBV7-9, the J gene TRBJ2-5; perhaps D is TRBD1 or TRBD2 (5 bases each). The germline V gene encodes CDR1 SEHNR and CDR2 FQNEAQ (reference sequence). Trimming stripped 5 bases from V and 5 bases from J, with 21 bases between. This CDR3 region has 16 residues. CDR3 residues: CASSLVASGAGETQYF. The DNA of the CDR3 is TGTGCCAGCAGCCTTGTAGCGTCTGGAGCAGGGGAGACCCAGTACTTC.

The rearrangement uses TRBV28 and TRBJ1-1, with D possibly matching TRBD1 (6 bases). V gave up 6 bases and J gave up 3 bases, with 11 bases separating them. CDR3 length: 13 amino acids. Germline V gives CDR1 MDHEN, CDR2 SYDVKM. The CDR3 spells CASSWDMDTEAFF. The CDR3 coding sequence is TGTGCCAGCAGCTGGGACATGGACACTGAAGCTTTCTTT.

The rearrangement joins TRBV28 to TRBJ1-5; 7 bases line up with TRBD1. V shed 6 bases, J shed 0 bases, and the junction held 5 bases outside the gene matches. This CDR3 contains 15 residues. Germline CDR1 reads MDHEN; CDR2 reads SYDVKM. The CDR3 bases are TGTGCCAGCAGGCTGACAGGGAGTAGCAATCAGCCCCAGCATTTT. Its protein is CASRLTGSSNQPQHF.

This chain uses TRBV5-1 with TRBJ2-1; weak D call: TRBD1 (5 bases). CDR3 size: 15 residues. V lost 2 bases and J lost 0, with 9 bases in between. Germline assignment: CDR1 SGHRS and CDR2 YFSETQ. CDR3 sequence (DNA): TGCGCCAGCAGCTTCCAGGGCCTCTCCTACAATGAGCAGTTCTTC. Encoded protein: CASSFQGLSYNEQFF.

This chain links TRBV28 with TRBJ1-5; D may be TRBD1 (6 bases). The CDR3 consists of 14 residues. CDR1 and CDR2 from the germline V gene are MDHEN and SYDVKM. Trimming cost V 6 bases and J 3 bases, with 12 bases left between them. DNA of the CDR3: TGTGCCAGCAGCCCCGGGGGGCCCAATCAGCCCCAGCATTTT. Translating gives CASSPGGPNQPQHF.

V gene TRBV19 combines with J gene TRBJ2-3, with 11 bases that match TRBD2. This CDR3 is 16 amino acids long. CDR1 is LNHDA and CDR2 is SQIVND in the germline V gene (reference sequence). Unmatched junction bases numbered 4, after V lost 1 base and J lost 4 bases. CDR3 protein: CASSIALAGGSDTQYF. The CDR3 DNA reads as TGTGCCAGTAGTATAGCCCTAGCGGGAGGATCAGATACGCAGTATTTT. The variable domain in full, with the rest retrieved from reference TRBV19 and TRBJ2-3, is DGGITQSPKYLFRKEGQNVTLSCEQNLNHDAMYWYRQDPGQGLRLIYYSQIVNDFQKGDIAEGYSVSREKKESFPLTVTSAQKNPTAFYLCASSIALAGGSDTQYFGPGTRLTVL.

The chain couples TRBV9 to TRBJ1-2; TRBD1 aligns across 9 bases. CDR1 and CDR2 (germline): SGDLS, YYNGEE. Losses at the gene ends were 0 bases for V and 5 bases for J; bases not matched to a gene: 17. The CDR3 is 19 residues long. The CDR3 is CASSVDPREQGALRYGYTF. The CDR3 region has the DNA TGTGCCAGCAGCGTAGACCCGAGAGAACAGGGGGCACTGAGGTATGGCTACACCTTC.

This clone was found a few times. The chain is built from TRBV7-9 and TRBJ1-1; no clear D gene. The germline V and J ends were trimmed by 2 bases and 0 bases, with 7 bases remaining between them. CDR1 is SEHNR and CDR2 is FQNEAQ in the germline V gene (reference sequence). The CDR3 runs to 14 residues. CDR3 nucleotides: TGTGCCAGCAGCTTACAGAACATGAACACTGAAGCTTTCTTT. Translation gives CASSLQNMNTEAFF.

V usage is TRBV19 and J usage is TRBJ2-2; no clear D gene. The V end lost 3 bases, the J end lost 6 bases, and 8 bases lay between the germline ends. The CDR3 runs to 13 residues. Germline lookup yields CDR1 LNHDA and CDR2 SQIVND (reference sequence). The chain's CDR3 is CASSIVFAGELFF. For the CDR3, the DNA is TGTGCCAGTAGTATTGTATTTGCCGGGGAGCTGTTTTTT.

Comments on this clone: One base away lies a much larger clone, so this may be a sequencing read error. The same CDR3 arises from other DNA sequences in this sample as well. The rearrangement uses TRBV7-9 and TRBJ1-1; D is possibly TRBD1 (6 bases). This CDR3 comprises 14 residues. V was pared by 0 bases and J by 4 bases, with 9 bases between. Germline V gene sequence: CDR1 SEHNR, CDR2 FQNEAQ (reference sequence). CDR3 amino acids: CASSLAPGVTEAFF. The CDR3 DNA sequence: TGTGCCAGCAGCTTAGCGCCAGGGGTCACTGAAGCTTTCTTT.

Concerning this clone: Sequence at one end of the junction differs from germline and may be a read error. The rearrangement links TRBV10-3 to TRBJ2-7; the D is unclear. CDR3 length: 12 residues. In germline, CDR1 is ENHRY, CDR2 SYGVKD. The CDR3 DNA sequence: TGTGCCAGCAGTGTTCGCGACTACGAGCAGTACTTC. This sequence encodes CASSVRDYEQYF.

This clone showed up just a few times. J is TRBJ1-1 and V is TRBV7-3; possibly TRBD1 for D (6 bases). The CDR3 is 16 residues long. V lost 6 bases and J lost 0, with 17 bases in between. Looked up from germline, CDR1 is SGHTA and CDR2 is FQGTGA. The CDR3 bases are TGTGCCAGCAGGATGTCCCCCGGGACACTGAACACTGAAGCTTTCTTT. Translated: CASRMSPGTLNTEAFF.

The genes are TRBV19 and TRBJ1-2, with D perhaps matching TRBD1 (6 bases). The V gene's germline CDR1 is LNHDA and CDR2 SQIVND (reference sequence). There are 13 residues in the CDR3. The V and J ends lost 6 bases and 7 bases respectively, with 15 bases between them. CDR3 region: CASSLTGSSGYTF. CDR3 DNA sequence: TGTGCCAGTAGCCTCACAGGGTCCAGTGGCTACACCTTC.

V and J are TRBV11-1 and TRBJ2-5; 11 bases match TRBD2. Germline V gives CDR1 SGHAT, CDR2 FQDESV (reference sequence). CDR3 length equals 14 residues. Trimming removed 2 bases from V and 11 bases from J; junction bases left unmatched: 7. The CDR3: CASSLLAGGSEQYF. CDR3 bases: TGTGCCAGCAGCTTACTAGCGGGAGGAAGTGAGCAGTACTTC.

The chain couples TRBV19 to TRBJ1-1; 11 positions match TRBD1. Losses at the gene ends were 6 bases for V and 7 bases for J; bases not matched to a gene: 10. The CDR3 runs to 15 residues. Germline CDR1 and CDR2: LNHDA and SQIVND (reference sequence). This CDR3 is CASSDATDRGHEAFF. The DNA of the CDR3 is TGTGCCAGTAGCGATGCCACGGACAGGGGGCATGAAGCTTTCTTT. The variable domain in full, with the rest retrieved from reference TRBV19 and TRBJ1-1, is DGGITQSPKYLFRKEGQNVTLSCEQNLNHDAMYWYRQDPGQGLRLIYYSQIVNDFQKGDIAEGYSVSREKKESFPLTVTSAQKNPTAFYLCASSDATDRGHEAFFGQGTRLTVV.

J is TRBJ1-1 and V is TRBV14; D gene uncertain. The V gene's germline CDR1 is SGHDN and CDR2 FVKESK. The CDR3 consists of 12 residues. Trimming removed 3 bases from V and 6 bases from J, with 8 bases in between. The CDR3, as DNA: TGTGCCAGCAGCCACGGCGGTTCTGAAGCTTTCTTT. This encodes CASSHGGSEAFF.

This chain uses TRBV7-6 with TRBJ2-7, with 10 bases that match TRBD1. Germline CDR1 and CDR2: SGHVS and FNYEAQ. The CDR3 has 14 residues. J gave up 4 bases and V 4 bases, and 4 bases lay outside the gene matches. This chain's CDR3 is CASSSRDRGYEQYF. CDR3 nucleotides: TGTGCCAGCAGCTCCCGGGACAGGGGATACGAGCAGTACTTC.

The chain employs TRBV6-1 and TRBJ2-1, with D uncertain. This CDR3 is built from 13 residues. The germline V gene has CDR1 MNHNS and CDR2 SASEGT. Trimming shortened V by 1 base and J by 12 bases, and 13 bases separated the two germline ends. CDR3 bases: TGTGCCAGCAGTGAAGTGAGAAAGGACCCGCAGTTCTTC. Encoded protein: CASSEVRKDPQFF.